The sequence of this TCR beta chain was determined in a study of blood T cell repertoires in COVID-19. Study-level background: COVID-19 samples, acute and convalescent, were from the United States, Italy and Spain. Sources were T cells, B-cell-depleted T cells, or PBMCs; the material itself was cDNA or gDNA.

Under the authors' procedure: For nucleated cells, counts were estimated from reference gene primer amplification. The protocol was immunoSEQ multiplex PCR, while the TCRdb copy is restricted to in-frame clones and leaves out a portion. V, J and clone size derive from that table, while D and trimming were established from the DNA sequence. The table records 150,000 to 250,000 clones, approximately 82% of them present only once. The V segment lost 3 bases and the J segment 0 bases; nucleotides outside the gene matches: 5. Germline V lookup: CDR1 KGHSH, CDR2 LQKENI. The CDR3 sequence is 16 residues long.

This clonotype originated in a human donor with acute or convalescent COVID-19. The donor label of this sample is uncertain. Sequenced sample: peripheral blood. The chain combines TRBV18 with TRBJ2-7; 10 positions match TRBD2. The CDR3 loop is CASSPTSGARSYEQYF. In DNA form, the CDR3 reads TGTGCCAGCTCACCTACTAGCGGGGCTCGCTCCTACGAGCAGTACTTC.